This TCR beta chain is from a study of spatial heterogeneity in lung cancer. For the study at large: Each distinct TCR and UMI combination averaged more than ten appearances in raw reads.

This clonotype is labeled as large (0.1 to 1%). Specified time point: sample taken at primary tumor resection. Around 68 TRACERx patients with early, untreated non-small cell lung cancer donated samples. Sequencing covered unsorted whole RNA taken from tumor, nontumor lung or frozen PBMC. One entry per CDR3 protein results from TCRdb running MiXCR on the 5' RACE reads. The sample has around 1,000 distinct CDR3 sequences; around a third are singletons. The clonotype comes from a male donor with early-stage non-small cell lung cancer. The sample in question was normal lung tissue next to the tumor, obtained at surgery.

The CDR3 spells CASSLLVEYNEQFF. DNA of the CDR3: TGTGCCAGCAGCTTACTGGTAGAATACAATGAGCAGTTCTTC. The chain uses TRBV11-2 and TRBJ2-1; no clear D gene. The CDR3 is 14 residues long. Trimming left V 2 bases short and J 4 bases short, with 9 bases between. Germline-derived CDR1 and CDR2 are SGHAT and FQNNGV.